A single sample gave rise to the 10 T cell receptor beta chains below, sequenced in a study of blood T cell repertoires in COVID-19. TCRdb's copy holds only in-frame clones and misses some; the assay was immunoSEQ multiplex PCR. The repertoire includes around 260,000 clones, approximately 87% of them detected once, and 2% to 3% sits in the top ten. The sample taken for sequencing was peripheral blood. All receptors derive from a woman aged 45-65 years with acute or convalescent COVID-19.

This clone was observed a few times. The V gene is TRBV19, the J gene TRBJ1-5, with 10 bases that match TRBD1. CDR3 size: 18 residues. CDR1 is LNHDA, CDR2 SQIVND, per germline (reference sequence). With V trimmed by 3 bases and J by 6 bases, 14 bases remained unmatched. CDR3: CASSMPPRQGAYSQPQHF. The DNA for the CDR3 is TGTGCCAGTAGTATGCCTCCTCGACAGGGGGCTTACTCTCAGCCCCAGCATTTT.

The chain recombines TRBV5-4 with TRBJ1-4, with unresolved D. V lost 1 base to trimming and J lost 6 bases, with 10 bases between them. In germline, CDR1 is SGHNT, CDR2 YYREEE (reference sequence). This CDR3 spans 14 amino acids. The CDR3 DNA follows: TGTGCCAGCAGCTTGTCAGTTGCGGATGAAAAACTGTTTTTT. Amino acid sequence: CASSLSVADEKLFF.

The CDR3 here is CASSLGELAGFQETQYF. The CDR3 nucleotides read TGTGCCAGCAGCCTGGGGGAACTAGCGGGTTTCCAAGAGACCCAGTACTTC. The chain joins TRBV4-2 to TRBJ2-5, with TRBD2 matching 9 bases. The ends lost 4 bases at V and 1 base at J; junction bases unmatched: 10. CDR1 LGHNA and CDR2 YNFKEQ come from the germline V gene. The CDR3 extends over 17 amino acids.

The chain has TRBV19 and TRBJ1-2; 7 bases are shared with TRBD1. Germline V lookup: CDR1 LNHDA, CDR2 SQIVND (reference sequence). CDR3 length: 13 residues. V lost 6 bases, J lost 8 bases, and 9 bases stayed unmatched. CDR3 nucleotide sequence: TGTGCCAGTAGCAAGGACAGGACGGGGGGCTACACCTTC. This encodes CASSKDRTGGYTF.

The CDR3 DNA reads TGTGCCAGCAGCCCAAATTACAGGGGATTCACGCCCTACGAGCAGTACTTC. This translates into CASSPNYRGFTPYEQYF. The chain couples TRBV11-2 to TRBJ2-7, with TRBD1 matching 7 bases. Germline V gene sequence: CDR1 SGHAT, CDR2 FQNNGV. This CDR3 has 17 residues. After removal of 5 bases from V and 2 bases from J, the junction contained 15 bases not matched to a gene.

The rearrangement uses TRBV29-1 and TRBJ1-2, with D possibly TRBD1 on 6 matching bases. Germline V gene data show CDR1 as SQVTM and CDR2 as ANQGSEA. Trimming pared 4 bases from V and 3 bases from J, leaving 9 bases between. This CDR3 is built from 12 residues. The CDR3 coding sequence is TGCAGCGTTGTCAGGGGCGACTATGGCTACACCTTC. Amino acids: CSVVRGDYGYTF.

The CDR3 coding sequence is TGTGCCAGCAGCCGACAGGGGTCCTACGAGCAGTACTTC. This encodes CASSRQGSYEQYF. The V gene is TRBV14, the J gene TRBJ2-7; 8 bases map to TRBD1. The CDR3 spans 13 residues. CDR1 and CDR2 (germline): SGHDN, FVKESK. With V trimmed by 4 bases and J by 1 base, 0 bases remained unmatched.

This clone came up once. The genes are TRBV4-3 and TRBJ1-4; maybe TRBD1 (6 bases). Deletions cut 2 bases from V and 0 bases from J, with 10 bases between. CDR3 length equals 16 residues. The germline V gene has CDR1 LGHNA and CDR2 YSLEER. The CDR3 loop reads CASSQLEGATNEKLFF. The CDR3 nucleotides read TGCGCCAGCAGCCAACTAGAGGGGGCAACTAATGAAAAACTGTTTTTT.

The V call is TRBV3-1 (or the pseudogene TRBV3-2), the J call TRBJ1-5; D gene uncertain. Trimming took 4 bases from V and 5 from J, leaving 9 bases between them. This CDR3 comprises 13 residues. Per the germline V gene, CDR1 is LGHDT and CDR2 is YNNKEL (reference sequence). The CDR3 nucleotides are TGTGCCAGCAGCCCGGACGGGGATCAGCCCCAGCATTTT. It encodes CASSPDGDQPQHF.

The chain is built from TRBV30 and TRBJ2-5, with TRBD2 as a possible D gene (5 bases). The V and J ends lost 0 bases and 5 bases respectively, with 10 bases between them. This CDR3 contains 13 residues. Germline-derived CDR1 and CDR2 are GTSNPN and SVGIG (reference sequence). CDR3: CAWSVRWRETQYF. DNA for the CDR3: TGTGCCTGGAGTGTACGATGGAGGGAGACCCAGTACTTC.